These 13 T cell receptor beta chains originate from one sample sequenced in a study of CD4+ T cells in melanoma. The data were produced by immunoSEQ multiplex PCR, yet TCRdb's version contains in-frame clones alone and is incomplete. The sample has about 55,000 clones, 60% to 80% seen once. Input material: tumor tissue. These receptors were taken from a human donor with melanoma.

The V gene is TRBV2, the J gene TRBJ2-7, with a weak D call TRBD2 (5 bases). Germline CDR1 SNHLY, CDR2 FYNNEI. Deletions cut 6 bases from V and 2 bases from J, with 11 bases between. CDR3 length: 13 residues. This CDR3 is CASRRTETYEQYF. In DNA form, the CDR3 reads TGTGCCAGCAGGCGGACTGAAACCTACGAGCAGTACTTC.

This clone was observed a handful of times. CDR3 in amino acids: CASMKDPDATNEKLFF. The CDR3 bases are TGTGCCAGTATGAAGGACCCGGATGCAACTAATGAAAAACTGTTTTTT. The chain carries TRBV19 and TRBJ1-4; D is unresolved. The germline CDR1 and CDR2 sequences are LNHDA and SQIVND (reference sequence). With 7 bases removed from V and 0 bases from J, the gap between germline ends came to 15 bases. This CDR3 contains 16 residues. The variable domain in full, completed from reference TRBV19 and TRBJ1-4, reads DGGITQSPKYLFRKEGQNVTLSCEQNLNHDAMYWYRQDPGQGLRLIYYSQIVNDFQKGDIAEGYSVSREKKESFPLTVTSAQKNPTAFYLCASMKDPDATNEKLFFGSGTQLSVL.

The chain combines TRBV30 with TRBJ2-7, with no clear D. The germline V gene has CDR1 GTSNPN and CDR2 SVGIG (reference sequence). The CDR3 runs to 12 residues. V lost 3 bases and J lost 2, with 8 bases in between. DNA of the CDR3: TGTGCCTGGAGCGAGACTGCCTACGAGCAGTACTTC. Translating gives CAWSETAYEQYF.

The chain joins TRBV30 to TRBJ1-2, with 8 bases fitting TRBD1. The CDR3 sequence is 13 residues long. Germline V gene sequence: CDR1 GTSNPN, CDR2 SVGIG (reference sequence). V was clipped by 3 bases and J by 7 bases; unmatched bases: 7. The CDR3 loop reads CAWSDRGGFGYTF. The CDR3 region has the DNA TGTGCCTGGAGCGACAGGGGTGGCTTTGGCTACACCTTC.

As regards this clone: The same CDR3 also results from other DNA sequences found in this sample. The chain carries TRBV5-1 and TRBJ2-7, with 7 bases lining up with TRBD2. The germline CDR1 and CDR2 sequences are SGHRS and YFSETQ. The CDR3 spans 14 residues. V shed 5 bases and J 3 bases; nucleotides not matched to a gene: 8. CDR3 protein: CASSPGTGGYEQYF. Written as DNA, the CDR3 is TGCGCCAGCAGTCCCGGGACGGGGGGCTACGAGCAGTACTTC.

This clone was detected ten times or more. The chain employs TRBV10-2 and TRBJ2-2, with unresolved D. In germline, CDR1 is WSHSY, CDR2 SAAADI. Trimming took off 0 bases at V and 1 base at J, with 6 bases between the two ends. This CDR3 comprises 15 residues. CDR3 protein: CASSESSENTGELFF. For the CDR3, the DNA is TGCGCCAGCAGTGAGTCATCGGAGAACACCGGGGAGCTGTTTTTT.

The chain combines TRBV9 with TRBJ2-5; perhaps TRBD2 as D (6 bases). Per germline, CDR1 SGDLS and CDR2 YYNGEE. This CDR3 has 15 amino acids. V shed 3 bases and J shed 1 base, with 13 bases lying between them. The CDR3 DNA follows: TGTGCCAGCAGCGCAGGGACTCTTATCCAAGAGACCCAGTACTTC. Translating gives CASSAGTLIQETQYF.

This clone was counted ten times or more. The rearrangement joins TRBV9 to TRBJ1-4; D remains ambiguous. The CDR3 covers 12 residues. From germline, CDR1 is SGDLS and CDR2 YYNGEE. V lost 1 base and J 10 bases, leaving 8 bases between the germline ends. CDR3 DNA sequence: TGTGCCAGCAGCGTACCGGACGGAAAACTGTTTTTT. Amino acids: CASSVPDGKLFF. Complete variable domain (other parts from reference TRBV9 and TRBJ1-4): DSGVTQTPKHLITATGQRVTLRCSPRSGDLSVYWYQQSLDQGLQFLIQYYNGEERAKGNILERFSAQQFPDLHSELNLSSLELGDSALYFCASSVPDGKLFFGSGTQLSVL.

The V gene is TRBV5-1, the J gene TRBJ2-7; tentative D call: TRBD1 (7 bases). Germline-derived CDR1 and CDR2 are SGHRS and YFSETQ. The V end lost 4 bases, the J end lost 6 bases, and 17 bases lay between the germline ends. The CDR3 covers 14 residues. CDR3 in DNA: TGCGCCAGCAGCGGGCGGGACAGATGGGGCGAGCAGTACTTC. It codes for CASSGRDRWGEQYF.

The chain joins TRBV30 to TRBJ2-7; D call uncertain. The germline V gene encodes CDR1 GTSNPN and CDR2 SVGIG (reference sequence). This CDR3 spans 12 amino acids. Trimming removed 5 bases from V and 0 bases from J, with 8 bases in between. In nucleotides, the CDR3 is TGTGCCTGGGAACGGGCCTCCTACGAGCAGTACTTC. Amino acid sequence: CAWERASYEQYF.

A few counts support this clone. V and J are TRBV5-1 and TRBJ2-5, with no clear D. In germline, CDR1 is SGHRS, CDR2 YFSETQ. The CDR3 covers 14 residues. The ends were cut back, 0 bases at V and 4 bases at J, with 10 bases in the middle. CDR3 sequence: CASSLGLGRETQYF. The CDR3 region has the DNA TGCGCCAGCAGCTTGGGCCTCGGTAGAGAGACCCAGTACTTC. Full variable domain (missing parts from reference TRBV5-1 and TRBJ2-5): KAGVTQTPRYLIKTRGQQVTLSCSPISGHRSVSWYQQTPGQGLQFLFEYFSETQRNKGNFPGRFSGRQFSNSRSEMNVSTLELGDSALYLCASSLGLGRETQYFGPGTRLLVL.

This clone was observed once. The chain links TRBV6-4 to TRBJ2-7, with 7 positions matching TRBD1. The CDR3 sequence is 13 residues long. CDR1 and CDR2 (germline): MRHNA, SNTAGT. After removal of 0 bases from V and 6 bases from J, the junction contained 2 bases not matched to a gene. The CDR3 loop reads CASSDSTGSEQYF. The CDR3 DNA reads TGTGCCAGCAGTGACTCGACAGGGTCCGAGCAGTACTTC.

V and J are TRBV5-1 and TRBJ1-1, with D tentatively TRBD1 (5 bases). CDR3 length: 15 residues. Germline CDR1 SGHRS, CDR2 YFSETQ. Trimming pared 0 bases from V and 5 bases from J, leaving 14 bases between. As DNA, the CDR3 is TGCGCCAGCAGCTTGGGAGGGGAGGGTCGTACTGAAGCTTTCTTT. It encodes CASSLGGEGRTEAFF.